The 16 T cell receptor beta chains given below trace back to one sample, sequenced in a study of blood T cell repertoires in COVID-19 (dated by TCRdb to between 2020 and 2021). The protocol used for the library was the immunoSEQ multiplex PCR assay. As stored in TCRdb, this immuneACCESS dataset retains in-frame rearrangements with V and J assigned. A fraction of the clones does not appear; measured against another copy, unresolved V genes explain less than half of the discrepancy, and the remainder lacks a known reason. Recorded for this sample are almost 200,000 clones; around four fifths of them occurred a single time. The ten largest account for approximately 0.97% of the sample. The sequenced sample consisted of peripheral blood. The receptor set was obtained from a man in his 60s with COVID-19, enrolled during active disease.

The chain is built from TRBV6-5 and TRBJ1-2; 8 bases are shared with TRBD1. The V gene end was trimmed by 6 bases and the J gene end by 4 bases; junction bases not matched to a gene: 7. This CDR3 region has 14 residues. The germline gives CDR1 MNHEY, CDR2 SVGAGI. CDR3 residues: CASSRGQGGYGYTF. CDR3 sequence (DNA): TGTGCCAGCAGCCGAGGACAGGGCGGCTATGGCTACACCTTC.

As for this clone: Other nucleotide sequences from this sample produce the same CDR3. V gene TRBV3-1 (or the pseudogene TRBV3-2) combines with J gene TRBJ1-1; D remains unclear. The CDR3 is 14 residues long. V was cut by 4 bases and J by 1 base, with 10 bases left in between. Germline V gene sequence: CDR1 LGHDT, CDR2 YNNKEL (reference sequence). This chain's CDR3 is CASSLSGGNTEAFF. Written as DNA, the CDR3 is TGTGCCAGCAGCCTCTCGGGAGGGAACACTGAAGCTTTCTTT.

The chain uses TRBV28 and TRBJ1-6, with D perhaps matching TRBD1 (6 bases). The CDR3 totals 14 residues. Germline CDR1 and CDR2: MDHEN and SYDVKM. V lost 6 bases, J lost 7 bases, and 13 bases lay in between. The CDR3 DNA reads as TGTGCCAGCAGCCTCGGACAGTCCAATTCACCCCTCCACTTT. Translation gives CASSLGQSNSPLHF.

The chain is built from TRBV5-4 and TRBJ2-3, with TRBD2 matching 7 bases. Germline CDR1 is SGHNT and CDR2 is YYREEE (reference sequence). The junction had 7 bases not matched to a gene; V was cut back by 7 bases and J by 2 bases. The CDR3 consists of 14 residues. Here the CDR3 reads CASSPGGITDTQYF. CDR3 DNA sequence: TGTGCCAGCTCCCCCGGGGGGATCACAGATACGCAGTATTTT.

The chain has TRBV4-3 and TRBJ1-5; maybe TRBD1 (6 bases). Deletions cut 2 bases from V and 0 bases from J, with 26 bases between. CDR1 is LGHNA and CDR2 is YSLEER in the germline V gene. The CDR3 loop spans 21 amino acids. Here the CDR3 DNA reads TGCGCCAGCAGCCAACAACTAACCGGGACACGGAACTTGGATAGCAATCAGCCCCAGCATTTT. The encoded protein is CASSQQLTGTRNLDSNQPQHF.

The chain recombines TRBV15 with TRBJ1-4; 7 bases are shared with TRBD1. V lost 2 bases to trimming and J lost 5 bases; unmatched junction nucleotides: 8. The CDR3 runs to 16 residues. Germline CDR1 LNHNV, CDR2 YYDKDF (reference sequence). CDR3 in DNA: TGTGCCACCAGCAGAACACTAGGGGGCATGAATGAAAAACTGTTTTTT. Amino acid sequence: CATSRTLGGMNEKLFF.

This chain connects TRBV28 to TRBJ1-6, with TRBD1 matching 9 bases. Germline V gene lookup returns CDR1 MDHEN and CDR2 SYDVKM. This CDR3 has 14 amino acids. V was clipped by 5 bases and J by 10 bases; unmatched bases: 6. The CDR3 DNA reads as TGTGCCAGCAGTCCCTGGGACAGGGTGTCACCCCTCCACTTT. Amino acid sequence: CASSPWDRVSPLHF.

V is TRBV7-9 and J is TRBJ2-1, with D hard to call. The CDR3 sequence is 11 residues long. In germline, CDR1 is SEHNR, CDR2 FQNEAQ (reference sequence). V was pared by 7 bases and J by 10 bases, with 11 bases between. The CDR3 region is CASTPSLEQFF. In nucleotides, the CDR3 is TGTGCCAGCACCCCTTCCCTCGAGCAGTTCTTC.

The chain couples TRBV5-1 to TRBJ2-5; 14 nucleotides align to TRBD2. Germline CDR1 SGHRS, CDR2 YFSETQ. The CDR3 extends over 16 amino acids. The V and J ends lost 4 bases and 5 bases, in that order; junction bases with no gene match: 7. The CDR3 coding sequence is TGCGCCAGCAGCGCAGGACTAGCGGGAGGTAGGGAGACCCAGTACTTC. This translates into CASSAGLAGGRETQYF.

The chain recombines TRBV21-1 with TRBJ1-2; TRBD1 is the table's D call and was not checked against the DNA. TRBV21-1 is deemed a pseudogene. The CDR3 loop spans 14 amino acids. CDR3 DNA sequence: TGTGCCAGCAGCAAAAGGGGCAGGGGGGATGGCTACACCTTC. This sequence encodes CASSKRGRGDGYTF.

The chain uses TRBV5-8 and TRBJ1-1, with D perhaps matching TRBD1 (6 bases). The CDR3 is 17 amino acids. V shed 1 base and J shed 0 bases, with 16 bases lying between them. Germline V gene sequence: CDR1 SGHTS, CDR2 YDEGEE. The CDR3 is CASSLRQGRYLNTEAFF. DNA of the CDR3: TGTGCCAGCAGCTTGAGGCAGGGGCGGTACTTGAACACTGAAGCTTTCTTT.

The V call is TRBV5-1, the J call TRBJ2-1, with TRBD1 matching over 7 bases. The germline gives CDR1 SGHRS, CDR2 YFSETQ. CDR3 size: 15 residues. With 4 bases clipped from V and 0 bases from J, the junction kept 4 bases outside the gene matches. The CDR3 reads CASSRDSASYNEQFF. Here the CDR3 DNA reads TGCGCCAGCAGCCGGGACAGCGCCTCCTACAATGAGCAGTTCTTC.

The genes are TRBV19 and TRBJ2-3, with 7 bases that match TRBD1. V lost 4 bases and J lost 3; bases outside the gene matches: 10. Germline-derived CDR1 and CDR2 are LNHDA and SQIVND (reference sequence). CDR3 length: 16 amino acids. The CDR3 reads CASSTRQGAATDTQYF. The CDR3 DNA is TGTGCCAGTAGTACCCGACAGGGAGCCGCTACAGATACGCAGTATTTT.

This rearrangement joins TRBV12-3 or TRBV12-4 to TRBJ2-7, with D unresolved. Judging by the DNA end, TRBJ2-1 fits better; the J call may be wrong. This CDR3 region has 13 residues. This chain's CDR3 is CASNGLYYNEQFF. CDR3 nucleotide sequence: TGTGCCAGCAACGGTCTATACTACAATGAGCAGTTCTTC.

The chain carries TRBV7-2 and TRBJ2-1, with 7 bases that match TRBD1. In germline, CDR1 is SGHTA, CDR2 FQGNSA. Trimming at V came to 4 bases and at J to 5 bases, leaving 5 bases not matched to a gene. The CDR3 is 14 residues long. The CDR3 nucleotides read TGTGCCAGCAGCTCCAACAGGGGAGACAATGAGCAGTTCTTC. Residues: CASSSNRGDNEQFF.

DNA of the CDR3: TGTGCCAGCAGCTTCTTGGGACAGGGACCCTATGGCTACACCTTC. As protein: CASSFLGQGPYGYTF. The rearrangement joins TRBV5-6 to TRBJ1-2; 9 bases align to TRBD1. CDR1 is SGHDT, CDR2 YYEEEE, per germline. The CDR3 is 15 amino acids. V lost 2 bases to trimming and J lost 4 bases; unmatched junction nucleotides: 6. Full variable domain (remainder filled in from reference TRBV5-6 and TRBJ1-2): DAGVTQSPTHLIKTRGQQVTLRCSPKSGHDTVSWYQQALGQGPQFIFQYYEEEERQRGNFPDRFSGHQFPNYSSELNVNALLLGDSALYLCASSFLGQGPYGYTFGSGTRLTVV.